This T cell receptor beta chain was recorded in a study of response to subunit inactivated influenza vaccine. Broader study findings: Authors suggested each seasonal influenza vaccination recruits few new T cells.

This CDR3 spans 17 amino acids. From germline, CDR1 is SGHVS and CDR2 FQNEAQ. Trimming removed 5 bases at V and 2 bases at J, with 19 bases between. Comment on this clonotype: The antigen is unknown.

TCRdb used MiXCR to reprocess the RT-PCR reads, holding one entry per CDR3 protein. The sample has almost 600,000 distinct CDR3 sequences; approximately 15% are singletons. V usage is TRBV7-8 and J usage is TRBJ1-5; D not resolved. This TCR derives from a man aged 45-60 years who received an inactivated influenza vaccine. Source: PBMCs from blood, taken 12 days after vaccination. Here the CDR3 reads CASSMSTGRARNQPQHF. Here the CDR3 DNA reads TGTGCCAGCAGCATGAGCACGGGGAGGGCCCGCAATCAGCCCCAGCATTTT. The whole variable domain, remainder taken from reference TRBV7-8 and TRBJ1-5, is GAGVSQSPRYKVAKRGQDVALRCDPISGHVSLFWYQQALGQGPEFLTYFQNEAQLDKSGLPSDRFFAERPEGSVSTLKIQRTQQEDSAVYLCASSMSTGRARNQPQHFGDGTRLSIL.